The 27 T cell receptor beta chains below all came from one sample that was sequenced in a study of early T cells in non-severe SARS-CoV-2 infection (dated by TCRdb to 2020 to 2023). Receptor amplification or capture employed 5' RACE. The run used a NextSeq 500. TCRdb ran its own pipeline on the public reads, namely fastp trimming at Q25 and MiXCR clone calling, and kept in-frame beta chains. Entries that share a CDR3 protein sequence are merged under the most common genes and DNA. Across this sample there are 100,000 to 140,000 distinct CDR3 sequences, with 8.5% to 14% seen only once. Of the sample, roughly 7.1% falls within the top ten clones. Sequenced input: whole blood. The receptors originated from an adult who was a healthcare worker with PCR-confirmed SARS-CoV-2 infection or an uninfected control (not recorded which).

This clonotype was counted many times. This chain's CDR3 is CSVAGGKNYEQYF. In DNA, the CDR3 is TGCAGCGTTGCAGGGGGCAAAAACTACGAGCAGTACTTC. V gene TRBV29-1 combines with J gene TRBJ2-7; 8 nucleotides line up with TRBD1. Trimming removed 4 bases from V and 3 bases from J; junction bases left unmatched: 5. CDR1 and CDR2 (germline): SQVTM, ANQGSEA. The CDR3 runs to 13 residues.

The table lists this clonotype with many counts. V and J are TRBV7-8 and TRBJ2-1; 7 bases are shared with TRBD2. Germline CDR1 reads SGHVS; CDR2 reads FQNEAQ. V was pared by 3 bases and J by 6 bases, with 5 bases of the junction left unmatched. The CDR3 totals 14 residues. CDR3 residues: CASSLGGEGNEQFF. CDR3 nucleotides: TGTGCCAGCAGCTTGGGCGGGGAGGGCAATGAGCAGTTCTTC.

This chain connects TRBV30 to TRBJ2-1; D is perhaps TRBD2 (5 bases). CDR1 GTSNPN and CDR2 SVGIG come from the germline V gene (reference sequence). Trimming cost V 0 bases and J 3 bases, with 12 bases left between them. The CDR3 has 15 amino acids. The CDR3 nucleotides are TGTGCCTGGAGTGTAGGGCTAGCCTTCTACAATGAGCAGTTCTTC. Its protein is CAWSVGLAFYNEQFF.

This clonotype was seen only a few times. The chain links TRBV27 to TRBJ2-6, with 7 bases that match TRBD2. Germline CDR1 reads MNHEY; CDR2 reads SMNVEV (reference sequence). Trimming cost V 8 bases and J 0 bases; bases outside gene matches: 1. CDR3 length: 14 residues. In DNA form, the CDR3 reads TGTGCCAGCGGGGGGGTCTCTGGGGCCAACGTCCTGACTTTC. Its protein is CASGGVSGANVLTF.

The DNA for the CDR3 is TGTGCCAGCAGCCCTAGAGGTGAATTAGCGAACACCGGGGAGCTGTTTTTT. It encodes CASSPRGELANTGELFF. This sequence joins TRBV7-2 and TRBJ2-2; D remains ambiguous. CDR3 size: 17 residues. The V and J ends lost 5 bases and 0 bases respectively, with 16 bases between them. The V gene's germline CDR1 is SGHTA and CDR2 FQGNSA.

This clonotype was detected ten times or more. This sequence joins TRBV3-1 and TRBJ2-2; D is undetermined. This CDR3 spans 14 amino acids. Trimming removed 1 base at V and 3 bases at J, with 6 bases between. Germline CDR1 is LGHDT and CDR2 is YNNKEL (reference sequence). CDR3 DNA sequence: TGTGCCAGCAGCCAAGGCTCGCACACCGGGGAGCTGTTTTTT. Encoded protein: CASSQGSHTGELFF.

This clonotype occurred many times. The chain carries TRBV28 and TRBJ1-6; 7 bases align to TRBD1. CDR1 and CDR2 from the germline V gene are MDHEN and SYDVKM. The CDR3 contains 15 residues. V was pared by 6 bases and J by 14 bases, with 16 bases of the junction left unmatched. The CDR3 DNA reads TGTGCCAGCAGCGGGGACAGATCCCTCGGCGGGGCCCTCCACTTT. Protein sequence: CASSGDRSLGGALHF.

At least ten counts were recorded for this clonotype. The chain combines TRBV12-3 or TRBV12-4 with TRBJ2-2, with 7 bases aligning to TRBD1. The CDR3 consists of 12 residues. The V gene end was trimmed by 10 bases and the J gene end by 6 bases; junction bases not matched to a gene: 5. The DNA for the CDR3 is TGTGCCACCAGGACAGGTCCCGGGGAGCTGTTTTTT. As protein: CATRTGPGELFF.

A few counts support this clonotype. The genes are TRBV19 and TRBJ2-7; TRBD2 is a possible D gene (6 bases). The germline CDR1 and CDR2 sequences are LNHDA and SQIVND (reference sequence). The CDR3 spans 15 residues. Trimming stripped 1 base from V and 4 bases from J, with 14 bases between. The CDR3 loop is CASSIAGGILYEQYF. CDR3 DNA: TGTGCCAGTAGTATAGCCGGCGGGATCCTATACGAGCAGTACTTC.

The sample holds a few counts of this clonotype. The CDR3, as DNA: TGCAGCGCATTGGGAACCGGGGAGCTGTTTTTT. It yields the protein CSALGTGELFF. The chain combines TRBV29-1 with TRBJ2-2, with D unresolved. There are 11 residues in the CDR3. Deletions cut 7 bases from V and 5 bases from J, with 8 bases between. CDR1 and CDR2 from the germline V gene are SQVTM and ANQGSEA.

This clonotype turned up a few times. The chain joins TRBV29-1 to TRBJ2-1, with a tentative D call TRBD2 (6 bases). The germline V gene has CDR1 SQVTM and CDR2 ANQGSEA. The ends were cut back, 7 bases at V and 4 bases at J, with 14 bases in the middle. The length of the CDR3 is 13 residues. In DNA, the CDR3 is TGCAGCGCCCGAGCGGAGGGTTACAATGAGCAGTTCTTC. It encodes CSARAEGYNEQFF.

This clonotype came up many times. The chain recombines TRBV12-3 or TRBV12-4 with TRBJ2-2, with D perhaps matching TRBD1 (6 bases). The CDR3 sequence is 12 residues long. Trimming took off 5 bases at V and 5 bases at J, with 6 bases between the two ends. CDR3 amino acids: CASSQGTGELFF. The CDR3 DNA follows: TGTGCCAGCAGTCAGGGGACCGGGGAGCTGTTTTTT.

This clonotype was detected ten times or more. V and J are TRBV10-3 and TRBJ2-7; 9 bases are shared with TRBD2. The germline gives CDR1 ENHRY, CDR2 SYGVKD. The CDR3 is made up of 15 amino acids. Losses at the gene ends were 11 bases for V and 5 bases for J; bases not matched to a gene: 16. This chain's CDR3 is CASIAGTSLGHEQYF. CDR3 bases: TGTGCCTCGATTGCCGGGACTAGCCTGGGGCACGAGCAGTACTTC.

This clonotype was seen ten or more times. CDR3 residues: CASSPLRTGELFF. CDR3 sequence (DNA): TGTGCCAGCAGCCCTCTCCGCACCGGGGAGCTGTTTTTT. The V gene is TRBV11-2, the J gene TRBJ2-2; D unresolved. Germline CDR1 reads SGHAT; CDR2 reads FQNNGV. The CDR3 spans 13 residues. The ends were cut back, 5 bases at V and 4 bases at J, with 8 bases in the middle.

This clonotype appeared a few times. The chain links TRBV18 to TRBJ2-1, with 9 bases lining up with TRBD2. The trim removed 0 bases at V and 7 bases at J, leaving 7 bases unmatched. The CDR3 runs 16 residues. Per germline, CDR1 KGHSH and CDR2 LQKENI. The DNA of the CDR3 is TGTGCCAGCTCACCACCGGCTAGCGGGATTAGAAATGAGCAGTTCTTC. It translates to CASSPPASGIRNEQFF.

The table lists this clonotype with many counts. The rearrangement uses TRBV6-1 and TRBJ2-4; TRBD2 aligns across 9 bases. The CDR3 consists of 16 residues. V lost 4 bases, J lost 6 bases, and 10 bases stayed unmatched. Germline CDR1 and CDR2: MNHNS and SASEGT. CDR3 amino acids: CASSAWREGLGNIQYF. The CDR3 DNA sequence: TGTGCCAGCAGTGCTTGGCGGGAGGGCCTTGGAAACATTCAGTACTTC.

This clonotype has a handful of counts. The V and J genes are TRBV5-1 and TRBJ2-7; the D call may be TRBD1 or TRBD2 (5 bases each). The CDR3 is 14 amino acids. The V end lost 4 bases, the J end lost 2 bases, and 13 bases lay between the germline ends. Germline CDR1 reads SGHRS; CDR2 reads YFSETQ. The CDR3 nucleotides are TGCGCCAGCAGCGGCCGGGACCGAACCTACGAGCAGTACTTC. Translation gives CASSGRDRTYEQYF.

This clonotype was found many times. This sequence joins TRBV7-8 and TRBJ2-7; 8 nucleotides match TRBD1. This CDR3 has 17 residues. J gave up 4 bases and V 5 bases, and 16 bases lay outside the gene matches. Per germline, CDR1 SGHVS and CDR2 FQNEAQ. Written as DNA, the CDR3 is TGTGCCAGCAGCCAACGGACAGGGCTCGAATTGGGGTACGAGCAGTACTTC. It codes for CASSQRTGLELGYEQYF.

This clonotype was counted many times. The chain employs TRBV12-3 or TRBV12-4 and TRBJ2-7, with D perhaps matching TRBD1 or TRBD2 (5 bases each). The ends were cut back, 5 bases at V and 5 bases at J, with 13 bases in the middle. The CDR3 is made up of 13 amino acids. The CDR3 DNA follows: TGTGCCAGCAGTGGTGGGGCGGGCCACGAGCAGTACTTC. Its translation is CASSGGAGHEQYF.

This clonotype was counted at least ten times. The chain couples TRBV18 to TRBJ2-7, with 9 bases matching TRBD2. The V gene end was trimmed by 6 bases and the J gene end by 1 base; junction bases not matched to a gene: 7. The CDR3 contains 15 residues. Germline CDR1 is KGHSH and CDR2 is LQKENI. CDR3 sequence: CASSPASGISYEQYF. CDR3 in DNA: TGTGCCAGCTCCCCAGCTAGCGGGATTTCCTACGAGCAGTACTTC.

This clonotype was recorded at least ten times. The rearrangement links TRBV15 to TRBJ2-7, with 9 bases fitting TRBD1. Trimming at V came to 1 base and at J to 3 bases, leaving 7 bases not matched to a gene. Germline lookup yields CDR1 LNHNV and CDR2 YYDKDF (reference sequence). CDR3 length: 16 residues. CDR3 sequence (DNA): TGTGCCACCAGCAGAGCGACAGGGGGGGACTTCTACGAGCAGTACTTC. Translated, it gives CATSRATGGDFYEQYF.

This clonotype was seen only a few times. This chain links TRBV20-1 with TRBJ2-7, with D perhaps TRBD1 or TRBD2 (5 bases each). Trimming took 1 base from V and 2 from J, leaving 12 bases between them. The CDR3 spans 14 residues. Per the germline V gene, CDR1 is DFQATT and CDR2 is SNEGSKA (reference sequence). The DNA for the CDR3 is TGCAGTGCTAGAGGGGACCCGCCGGCCTACGAGCAGTACTTC. The encoded protein is CSARGDPPAYEQYF.

A few counts support this clonotype. The gene calls are TRBV11-1 and TRBJ2-3; D call uncertain. The CDR3 totals 14 residues. V was trimmed by 1 base and J by 2 bases, leaving 7 bases between them. CDR1 is SGHAT and CDR2 is FQDESV in the germline V gene (reference sequence). CDR3 nucleotide sequence: TGTGCCAGCAGCTTAGTAGGGATCACAGATACGCAGTATTTT. Its translation is CASSLVGITDTQYF.

V gene TRBV9 combines with J gene TRBJ1-4; TRBD1 aligns across 7 bases. CDR1 and CDR2 (germline): SGDLS, YYNGEE. Trimming at V came to 4 bases and at J to 11 bases, leaving 14 bases not matched to a gene. The CDR3 runs to 15 residues. The CDR3 DNA sequence: TGTGCCAGCAGCCCCCCGACAGGGTCGATTCGTAAACTGTTTTTT. Amino acids: CASSPPTGSIRKLFF.

This clonotype was seen at least ten times. The chain has TRBV20-1 and TRBJ2-1, with D perhaps matching TRBD1 or TRBD2 (5 bases each). CDR3 length equals 14 residues. V lost 8 bases and J lost 0, with 14 bases in between. Germline-derived CDR1 and CDR2 are DFQATT and SNEGSKA (reference sequence). The CDR3 sequence: CSSTGAFSYNEQFF. In nucleotides, the CDR3 is TGCAGTTCTACCGGGGCCTTCTCCTACAATGAGCAGTTCTTC.

This clonotype appeared a few times. This chain connects TRBV5-1 to TRBJ2-6; TRBD2 is a possible D gene (5 bases). Germline CDR1 SGHRS, CDR2 YFSETQ. The CDR3 runs to 17 residues. V was cut by 4 bases and J by 0 bases, with 14 bases left in between. DNA of the CDR3: TGCGCCAGCAGCCCGCGGCGGGCAGACTCTGGGGCCAACGTCCTGACTTTC. Translation gives CASSPRRADSGANVLTF.

This clonotype was recorded at least ten times. The chain carries TRBV7-9 and TRBJ2-2; D is uncertain. V was trimmed by 5 bases and J by 2 bases, leaving 18 bases between them. CDR1 SEHNR and CDR2 FQNEAQ come from the germline V gene (reference sequence). This CDR3 spans 17 amino acids. In nucleotides, the CDR3 is TGTGCCAGCAGCCCCCGTGGCCCCTACCTCAACACCGGGGAGCTGTTTTTT. Encoded protein: CASSPRGPYLNTGELFF.